Following are 6 T cell receptor delta chains from one sample sequenced in a study of gamma-delta T cells after stem cell transplantation (TCRdb year 2016). Library construction relied on RT-PCR. The sample was run on an Illumina MiSeq. Public reads were reanalyzed in TCRdb with CATT, and rows carrying the same DNA were merged afterwards. This sample holds fewer than 2,500 delta-chain clones; around 1.3% were observed only once. About a fifth of the sample belongs to the ten largest clones. Sequencing used gamma-delta T cells. These TCRs come from a human donor. It is not recorded whose cells these are; they may come from a transplant donor.

This clone was seen repeatedly, ten times or more. This likely traces to a read error, being one base from a far larger clone. The chain employs TRDV1 and TRDJ4, with 12 bases fitting TRDD3. The CDR3 is made up of 20 amino acids. V lost 8 bases, J lost 5 bases, and 27 bases stayed unmatched. Germline V gives CDR1 TSWWSYY, CDR2 QGS. The CDR3, as DNA: TGTGCTCTTAGGGGCCTTGGTTTTTACCCAGCACTGGGGGATACCCGGCCCCTGATCTTT. As protein: CALRGLGFYPALGDTRPLIF.

This clone has just a few counts. This likely stems from a read error, as it lies one base from a far larger clone. The chain links TRDV2 to TRDJ1, with 11 bases lining up with TRDD3. The length of the CDR3 is 22 residues. With V trimmed by 2 bases and J by 8 bases, 30 bases remained unmatched. Looked up from germline, CDR1 is GEAIGNYY and CDR2 is EKD. The CDR3 DNA sequence: TGTGCCTGTGACAAGGTCACGCATGGGGGATACGACCCCCCCGGGGCAGAGGGCAAACTCATCTTT. It encodes CACDKVTHGGYDPPGAEGKLIF.

A word on this clone: This DNA translates differently at residue 11 from the TCRdb protein, which is that of a much larger clone; a read error is likely, and the protein shown is the DNA's own translation. The chain recombines TRDV2 with TRDJ1, with 12 bases fitting TRDD3. After removal of 1 base from V and 10 bases from J, the junction contained 9 bases not matched to a gene. CDR3 length: 15 residues. Germline CDR1 is GEAIGNYY and CDR2 is EKD. In DNA, the CDR3 is TGTGCCTGTGACACTCTGGGGGATACGCACAAAATACTCATCTTT. Its protein is CACDTLGDTHKILIF.

This clone is categorized as large. Other DNA variants within this sample encode the same CDR3. The chain joins TRDV1 to TRDJ1; the match to TRDD2 covers 9 bases. V shed 0 bases, J shed 2 bases, and the junction held 13 bases outside the gene matches. There are 19 residues in the CDR3. Germline values: CDR1 TSWWSYY, CDR2 QGS. CDR3 bases: TGTGCTCTTGGGGAACTTGGTCCTTCCTACGTTAGGGGAACCGATAAACTCATCTTT. This translates into CALGELGPSYVRGTDKLIF.

To note about this clone: A far larger clone lies a single base away; this is likely a read error. This sample also contains other DNA sequences that code for the same CDR3. The V and J genes are TRDV2 and TRDJ1; 11 bases map to TRDD3. The CDR3 spans 24 residues. Germline V gene lookup returns CDR1 GEAIGNYY and CDR2 EKD. The ends lost 3 bases at V and 0 bases at J; junction bases unmatched: 29. The chain's CDR3 is CACDPLVGDTRYPTQRKYTDKLIF. The DNA for the CDR3 is TGTGCCTGTGACCCCTTGGTGGGGGATACGCGGTACCCCACTCAACGCAAATACACCGATAAACTCATCTTT.

This clone was detected a few times. Other DNA sequences of this sample code for an identical CDR3. The chain links TRDV2 to TRDJ1, with TRDD3 matching 10 bases. Germline values: CDR1 GEAIGNYY, CDR2 EKD. The CDR3 length is 16 residues. The V and J ends lost 3 bases and 1 base, in that order; junction bases with no gene match: 7. The CDR3 is CACDRVLGDATDKLIF. In DNA form, the CDR3 reads TGTGCCTGTGACCGGGTACTGGGGGATGCCACCGATAAACTCATCTTT.